One and the same sample provided the 14 T cell receptor beta chains below, sequenced in a study of T cells in Graves' hyperthyroidism and ophthalmopathy. RNA transcripts served as the template for amplifying TCR beta CDR3 regions. The HTBI primer set drove a first-round RT-PCR of the TCR CDR3. TCRdb passed the multiplex PCR reads through MiXCR, listing each CDR3 protein once. Of around 350,000 distinct CDR3 sequences in the sample, 19% are singletons; the top ten hold about 3.7%. Sequencing input: blood. The source is a woman between 18 and 29 years old with Graves' hyperthyroidism.

Many counts were recorded for this clonotype. The rearrangement joins TRBV7-3 to TRBJ2-5; D gene uncertain. This CDR3 has 13 residues. Germline V gene sequence: CDR1 SGHTA, CDR2 FQGTGA. The V end was cut by 0 bases, the J end by 5 bases, with 7 bases between. DNA of the CDR3: TGTGCCAGCAGCTTAACCTTCGGCGAGACCCAGTACTTC. Its translation: CASSLTFGETQYF.

There are many counts of this clonotype. The genes are TRBV12-3 or TRBV12-4 and TRBJ2-3; the D is unclear. V was clipped by 6 bases and J by 3 bases, with 4 bases between them. The CDR3 is 11 residues long. The CDR3 bases are TGTGCCAGCAGCTTGACAGATACGCAGTATTTT. It specifies CASSLTDTQYF.

Ten or more counts support this clonotype. V and J are TRBV20-1 and TRBJ2-7, with 9 bases fitting TRBD1. The length of the CDR3 is 14 residues. Germline V gene lookup returns CDR1 DFQATT and CDR2 SNEGSKA (reference sequence). V was pared by 7 bases and J by 2 bases, with 9 bases of the junction left unmatched. Here the CDR3 reads CSGSGDREPYEQYF. Here the CDR3 DNA reads TGCAGTGGCTCAGGGGACAGGGAACCCTACGAGCAGTACTTC.

This clonotype occurred many times. The chain links TRBV6-4 to TRBJ1-2, with 8 bases matching TRBD1. V shed 3 bases and J 4 bases; nucleotides not matched to a gene: 7. CDR3 length: 15 residues. CDR1 MRHNA and CDR2 SNTAGT come from the germline V gene. CDR3 sequence reads: CASSETGEVSYGYTF. Here the CDR3 DNA reads TGTGCCAGCAGTGAGACAGGGGAAGTGAGCTATGGCTACACCTTC.

This clonotype appeared many times. The rearrangement uses TRBV20-1 and TRBJ2-7; 8 nucleotides line up with TRBD2. This CDR3 contains 15 residues. Unmatched junction bases numbered 14, after V lost 6 bases and J lost 4 bases. Germline CDR1 DFQATT, CDR2 SNEGSKA (reference sequence). CDR3 sequence (DNA): TGCAGTGCCCTCCATCCGCGGGGGGCTAGGTACGAGCAGTACTTC. It translates to CSALHPRGARYEQYF.

V gene TRBV4-2 combines with J gene TRBJ2-7; possibly TRBD2 for D (5 bases). CDR1 is LGHNA, CDR2 YNFKEQ, per germline. The length of the CDR3 is 17 residues. V dropped 3 bases and J dropped 0 bases, with 18 bases sitting between them. CDR3: CASSQTNGPVDSYEQYF. The CDR3 DNA reads as TGTGCCAGCAGCCAGACTAACGGACCCGTAGACTCCTACGAGCAGTACTTC.

This clonotype was recorded a few times. This rearrangement joins TRBV18 to TRBJ1-2, with a possible D match to TRBD1 (6 bases). The CDR3 is made up of 16 amino acids. Per the germline V gene, CDR1 is KGHSH and CDR2 is LQKENI. Trimming cost V 0 bases and J 4 bases, with 15 bases left between them. The CDR3 region is CASSPPTGTQGYGYTF. In DNA, the CDR3 is TGTGCCAGCTCACCACCCACAGGGACTCAAGGCTATGGCTACACCTTC.

Note on this clonotype: The CDR3 end shows no conserved phenylalanine or tryptophan, and so a read error is likely. V gene TRBV18 combines with J gene TRBJ1-3; D gene uncertain. V lost 3 bases and J 2 bases, leaving 11 bases between the germline ends. From germline, CDR1 is KGHSH and CDR2 LQKENI. The CDR3 is made up of 15 amino acids. CDR3 region: CASSPTESAGNTIYY. CDR3 bases: TGTGCCAGCTCACCGACGGAATCAGCTGGAAACACCATATATTAT.

This clonotype has at least ten counts. The chain carries TRBV5-1 and TRBJ2-7; D is undetermined. CDR3 length equals 14 residues. CDR1 is SGHRS and CDR2 is YFSETQ in the germline V gene. The V end was cut by 2 bases, the J end by 0 bases, with 9 bases between. CDR3 nucleotide sequence: TGCGCCAGCAGCTTAGGGCAGGCCTCCTACGAGCAGTACTTC. Its protein is CASSLGQASYEQYF.

This clonotype was observed at least ten times. This chain connects TRBV9 to TRBJ2-5; 10 positions agree with TRBD2. The CDR3 totals 16 residues. Germline V lookup: CDR1 SGDLS, CDR2 YYNGEE. Trimming took 3 bases from V and 1 from J; bases not matched to a gene: 6. The CDR3 protein is CASSASSGGSQETQYF. The DNA of the CDR3 is TGTGCCAGCAGCGCTTCTAGCGGGGGCTCCCAAGAGACCCAGTACTTC. Full variable domain (missing parts from reference TRBV9 and TRBJ2-5): DSGVTQTPKHLITATGQRVTLRCSPRSGDLSVYWYQQSLDQGLQFLIQYYNGEERAKGNILERFSAQQFPDLHSELNLSSLELGDSALYFCASSASSGGSQETQYFGPGTRLLVL.

This clonotype came up a few times. This sequence joins TRBV7-2 and TRBJ1-1; D unclear. Deletions cut 1 base from V and 4 bases from J, with 10 bases between. Germline CDR1 and CDR2: SGHTA and FQGNSA. The CDR3 runs 14 residues. CDR3 nucleotide sequence: TGTGCCAGCAGCTTAGAGGAGTGGAGCACTGAAGCTTTCTTT. Translating gives CASSLEEWSTEAFF.

This clonotype was recorded at least ten times. The chain is built from TRBV12-5 and TRBJ2-5; either TRBD1 or TRBD2 may fit D (5 bases each). V was pared by 1 base and J by 4 bases, with 10 bases between. The CDR3 has 14 amino acids. Germline V gives CDR1 LGHNT, CDR2 FRNRAP. The CDR3 nucleotides are TGTGCTAGTGGTTTGGGAGGGGAACCAGAGACCCAGTACTTC. This codes for CASGLGGEPETQYF. Full variable domain (outside the CDR3, taken from reference TRBV12-5 and TRBJ2-5): DARVTQTPRHKVTEMGQEVTMRCQPILGHNTVFWYRQTMMQGLELLAYFRNRAPLDDSGMPKDRFSAEMPDATLATLKIQPSEPRDSAVYFCASGLGGEPETQYFGPGTRLLVL.

This clonotype was seen repeatedly, ten times or more. The chain uses TRBV27 and TRBJ1-5; TRBD1 might be the D (5 bases). Trimming took off 4 bases at V and 4 bases at J, with 17 bases between the two ends. Germline V gene data show CDR1 as MNHEY and CDR2 as SMNVEV (reference sequence). This CDR3 is 16 amino acids long. The CDR3 here is CASSSQSPRGNQPQHF. In DNA form, the CDR3 reads TGTGCCAGCAGTTCACAGTCTCCCCGGGGGAATCAGCCCCAGCATTTT.

This clonotype was counted many times. This rearrangement joins TRBV11-2 to TRBJ2-2; a weak D match, TRBD1 (5 bases). The CDR3 is made up of 16 amino acids. Trimming removed 1 base at V and 4 bases at J, with 13 bases between. Germline-derived CDR1 and CDR2 are SGHAT and FQNNGV. The CDR3 region is CASSLGAGLATGELFF. The DNA for the CDR3 is TGTGCCAGCAGCTTAGGGGCAGGGCTGGCCACCGGGGAGCTGTTTTTT.